What follows describes a single T cell receptor beta chain. Source study methods: The authors estimated nucleated cell counts from reference gene primer amplification. Sequenced by immunoSEQ multiplex PCR; TCRdb stores in-frame clones only, minus some. For V, J and clone size, that table is used; D and trimming come from the DNA. In the table there are roughly 170,000 clones, under 85% of which are singletons. The entry originates in a study of blood T cell repertoires in COVID-19. Study-level information: Collection of acute and convalescent COVID-19 samples took place in the United States, Italy and Spain. The cDNA or gDNA used as material had been derived from T cells, B-cell-depleted T cells, or PBMCs.

Germline values: CDR1 SNHLY, CDR2 FYNNEI. V lost 8 bases and J lost 1, with 8 bases in between. The length of the CDR3 is 12 residues. Sequencing input: peripheral blood. This TCR derives from a human donor in a cohort sampled during active COVID-19. The chain links TRBV2 to TRBJ2-5; D is unclear. The chain's CDR3 is CASVQSQETQYF. The CDR3 region has the DNA TGTGCCAGCGTACAGAGCCAAGAGACCCAGTACTTC.